This is a list of T cell receptor beta chains from one sample in a study of beta chain features in type 1 diabetes. The table came from immunoSEQ multiplex PCR; TCRdb's copy has only in-frame clones and leaves some out. The sample yields about 180,000 clones, about 13% seen once. Sequencing used central memory CD4+ T cells from blood. These receptors all come from a woman aged 18-29 years in good health. CDR3s leave out the opening cysteine and the closing phenylalanine or tryptophan. Each record gives: V gene, J gene, CDR3 protein.

v_call: TRBV4-3; j_call: TRBJ2-5; cdr3_aa: ASSQTFGTSGRSETQY
v_call: TRBV30; j_call: TRBJ1-5; cdr3_aa: AWSPDSSQPQH
v_call: TRBV5-4; j_call: TRBJ2-6; cdr3_aa: ASSLPRTGANVLT
v_call: TRBV29-1; j_call: TRBJ1-4; cdr3_aa: SVEIRRGEKLF
v_call: TRBV28; j_call: TRBJ1-2; cdr3_aa: ASMDQGGTRDGYT
v_call: TRBV19; j_call: TRBJ2-7; cdr3_aa: ASSPPGTGDYEQY
v_call: TRBV2; j_call: TRBJ1-4; cdr3_aa: ASRQGNEKLF
v_call: TRBV28; j_call: TRBJ1-1; cdr3_aa: ASSLPRTGRTEAF
v_call: TRBV28; j_call: TRBJ2-2; cdr3_aa: ASSLAGVGTGELF
v_call: TRBV20-1; j_call: TRBJ2-3; cdr3_aa: SARDGDTQY
v_call: TRBV29-1; j_call: TRBJ2-3; cdr3_aa: SVAETTASTDTQY
v_call: TRBV25-1; j_call: TRBJ2-1; cdr3_aa: ASSEKRLRANEQF
v_call: TRBV27; j_call: TRBJ1-2; cdr3_aa: ASGRTGVAYGYT
v_call: TRBV9; j_call: TRBJ2-6; cdr3_aa: ASSPTASGANVLT
v_call: TRBV7-3; j_call: TRBJ2-2; cdr3_aa: ASSSGGRLAGELF
v_call: TRBV28; j_call: TRBJ2-6; cdr3_aa: ASSSDPGRRMVAGANVLT
v_call: TRBV7-2; j_call: TRBJ1-3; cdr3_aa: ASSPRQGFSGNTIY
v_call: TRBV10-3; j_call: TRBJ2-5; cdr3_aa: ATTGGAETQY
v_call: TRBV23-1; j_call: TRBJ1-5; cdr3_aa: ASSRDQGFRDQPQH
v_call: TRBV30; j_call: TRBJ1-5; cdr3_aa: AWSVVGGALPQH
v_call: TRBV9; j_call: TRBJ2-7; cdr3_aa: ASSVAGTTYEQY
v_call: TRBV4-3; j_call: TRBJ2-7; cdr3_aa: ASSQATRNYEQY
v_call: TRBV2; j_call: TRBJ2-1; cdr3_aa: ASSETTGNNEQF
v_call: TRBV4-2; j_call: TRBJ2-1; cdr3_aa: ASSSASGSSLDEQF
v_call: TRBV11-2; j_call: TRBJ2-1; cdr3_aa: ASSLDRGGGPYNEQF
v_call: TRBV18; j_call: TRBJ2-1; cdr3_aa: ASSPGGARNYNEQF
v_call: TRBV2; j_call: TRBJ2-1; cdr3_aa: ASIPTSGSDNEQF
v_call: TRBV6-1; j_call: TRBJ2-7; cdr3_aa: ASSPGLATYEQY
v_call: TRBV28; j_call: TRBJ1-5; cdr3_aa: ASSLPQGHQPQH
v_call: TRBV9; j_call: TRBJ2-1; cdr3_aa: ASSVGLADTNEQF
v_call: TRBV5-1; j_call: .; cdr3_aa: ASSLAPAGAYEQY
v_call: TRBV30; j_call: TRBJ2-7; cdr3_aa: AWRQGAKGEQY
v_call: TRBV7-9; j_call: TRBJ2-2; cdr3_aa: ASSLTTGGTGELF
v_call: TRBV10-3; j_call: TRBJ2-1; cdr3_aa: AISTASGVSYNEQF
v_call: TRBV29-1; j_call: TRBJ1-2; cdr3_aa: SVEEGGGQYGYT
v_call: TRBV5-4; j_call: TRBJ2-1; cdr3_aa: ASTRRDNEQF
v_call: TRBV7-6; j_call: TRBJ2-3; cdr3_aa: ASGQGLDTQY
v_call: TRBV28; j_call: TRBJ1-3; cdr3_aa: ASRSGFAGNTIY
v_call: TRBV9; j_call: TRBJ2-2; cdr3_aa: ASSVRQGFSGELF
v_call: TRBV29-1; j_call: TRBJ1-1; cdr3_aa: SVVLPSRRGEAF